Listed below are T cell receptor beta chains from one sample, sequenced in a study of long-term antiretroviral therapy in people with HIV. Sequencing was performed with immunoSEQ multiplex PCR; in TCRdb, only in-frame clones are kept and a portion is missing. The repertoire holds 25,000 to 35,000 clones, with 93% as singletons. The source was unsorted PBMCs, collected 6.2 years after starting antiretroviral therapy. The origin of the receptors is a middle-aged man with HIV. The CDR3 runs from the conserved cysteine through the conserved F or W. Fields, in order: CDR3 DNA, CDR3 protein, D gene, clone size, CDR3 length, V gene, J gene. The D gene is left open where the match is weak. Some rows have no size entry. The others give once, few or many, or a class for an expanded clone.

CDR3 DNA: TGTGCCAGCAGCGCCGGGCCTACCTACGAGCAGTACTTC
CDR3 protein: CASSAGPTYEQYF
D gene: .
clone size: .
CDR3 length: 13
V gene: TRBV11-2
J gene: TRBJ2-7

CDR3 DNA: TGTGCCAGTAGTACCCTCGGGGCAGTTGAGACCCAGTACTTC
CDR3 protein: CASSTLGAVETQYF
D gene: .
clone size: .
CDR3 length: 14
V gene: TRBV19
J gene: TRBJ2-5

CDR3 DNA: TGCGCCAGCAGCTTCGGGGGGCTAGATGAAAAACTGTTTTTT
CDR3 protein: CASSFGGLDEKLFF
D gene: .
clone size: .
CDR3 length: 14
V gene: TRBV5-1
J gene: TRBJ1-4

CDR3 DNA: TGTGCCAGCAGCTTAGGCCTTAATGAAAAACTGTTTTTT
CDR3 protein: CASSLGLNEKLFF
D gene: .
clone size: .
CDR3 length: 13
V gene: TRBV5-6
J gene: TRBJ1-4

CDR3 DNA: TGTGCCAGCAGCTTAAACAGGGTTATCGGGGAGCTGTTTTTT
CDR3 protein: CASSLNRVIGELFF
D gene: .
clone size: .
CDR3 length: 14
V gene: TRBV7-2
J gene: TRBJ2-2

CDR3 DNA: TGTGCCAGCAGCGTCCCCGGGCAGGGGGCGAACACCGGGGAGCTGTTTTTT
CDR3 protein: CASSVPGQGANTGELFF
D gene: TRBD1
clone size: .
CDR3 length: 17
V gene: TRBV9
J gene: TRBJ2-2

CDR3 DNA: TGCGCCAGCAGCCTGGAGACAGGGATGAACACTGAAGCTTTCTTT
CDR3 protein: CASSLETGMNTEAFF
D gene: TRBD1
clone size: .
CDR3 length: 15
V gene: TRBV4-3
J gene: TRBJ1-1

CDR3 DNA: TGCGCCACCGCCCCGGGACAGGGGGGCAATCAGCCCCAGCATTTT
CDR3 protein: CATAPGQGGNQPQHF
D gene: TRBD1
clone size: few
CDR3 length: 15
V gene: TRBV10-2
J gene: TRBJ1-5

CDR3 DNA: TGCGCCAGCTCGAGGGGAGAGTTGAGGACTGAAGCTTTCTTT
CDR3 protein: CASSRGELRTEAFF
D gene: .
clone size: .
CDR3 length: 14
V gene: TRBV5-1
J gene: TRBJ1-1

CDR3 DNA: TGCGCCAGCAGTGAGGACAGGGCATCTGGCTACACCTTC
CDR3 protein: CASSEDRASGYTF
D gene: TRBD1
clone size: .
CDR3 length: 13
V gene: TRBV10-1
J gene: TRBJ1-2

CDR3 DNA: TGTGCCAGCAGCACGACAGGGAGAGGAGATACGCAGTATTTT
CDR3 protein: CASSTTGRGDTQYF
D gene: TRBD1
clone size: .
CDR3 length: 14
V gene: TRBV11-3
J gene: TRBJ2-3

CDR3 DNA: TGTGCCAGCATGAACACCGGGGAGCTGTTTTTT
CDR3 protein: CASMNTGELFF
D gene: .
clone size: .
CDR3 length: 11
V gene: TRBV2
J gene: TRBJ2-2

CDR3 DNA: TGTGCCAGCTCTACCTCCCCGGGACTAGCGGTATTGTACTTC
CDR3 protein: CASSTSPGLAVLYF
D gene: TRBD2
clone size: .
CDR3 length: 14
V gene: TRBV18
J gene: TRBJ2-7

CDR3 DNA: TGTGCCAGCAGCGTAGATGGGGTAGCGGGGGGGCGAACAGATACGCAGTATTTT
CDR3 protein: CASSVDGVAGGRTDTQYF
D gene: TRBD2
clone size: .
CDR3 length: 18
V gene: TRBV9
J gene: TRBJ2-3

CDR3 DNA: TGTGCCAGCAGTTTCGGGACCTACGAGCAGTACTTC
CDR3 protein: CASSFGTYEQYF
D gene: .
clone size: .
CDR3 length: 12
V gene: TRBV6-5
J gene: TRBJ2-7

CDR3 DNA: TGTGCCAGCTCCCAACAGGGAAACACTGAAGCTTTCTTT
CDR3 protein: CASSQQGNTEAFF
D gene: .
clone size: .
CDR3 length: 13
V gene: TRBV18
J gene: TRBJ1-1

CDR3 DNA: TGTGCCAGCAGCATCGGGACAGTTCACGAGCAGTACTTC
CDR3 protein: CASSIGTVHEQYF
D gene: TRBD1
clone size: .
CDR3 length: 13
V gene: TRBV11-2
J gene: TRBJ2-7

CDR3 DNA: TGTGCCAGCAGTCGACTCACAGATACGCAGTATTTT
CDR3 protein: CASSRLTDTQYF
D gene: .
clone size: .
CDR3 length: 12
V gene: TRBV5-8
J gene: TRBJ2-3

CDR3 DNA: TGCGCCAGCAGCCAAACAGGGGGGAATTCACCCCTCCACTTT
CDR3 protein: CASSQTGGNSPLHF
D gene: TRBD1
clone size: once
CDR3 length: 14
V gene: TRBV10-2
J gene: TRBJ1-6

CDR3 DNA: TGTGCCAGCAGGCTGGGACAGGGAACCCGCGAGCAGTACTTC
CDR3 protein: CASRLGQGTREQYF
D gene: TRBD1
clone size: once
CDR3 length: 14
V gene: TRBV2
J gene: TRBJ2-7

CDR3 DNA: TGTGCCATCAGTGAGACTACAGGCTTCGAGGAGACCCAGTACTTC
CDR3 protein: CAISETTGFEETQYF
D gene: .
clone size: .
CDR3 length: 15
V gene: TRBV10-3
J gene: TRBJ2-5

CDR3 DNA: TGTGCCAGCCAACCCCCCGTCAGCGGGGCAGATACGCAGTATTTT
CDR3 protein: CASQPPVSGADTQYF
D gene: TRBD2
clone size: .
CDR3 length: 15
V gene: TRBV9
J gene: TRBJ2-3

CDR3 DNA: TGTGCCAGCAGGGACAGGGGTGAAGCTTTCTTT
CDR3 protein: CASRDRGEAFF
D gene: TRBD1
clone size: .
CDR3 length: 11
V gene: TRBV2
J gene: TRBJ1-1

CDR3 DNA: TGCGCCAGCAGCTTAGTACAAGGCACCGGGGAGCTGTTTTTT
CDR3 protein: CASSLVQGTGELFF
D gene: .
clone size: .
CDR3 length: 14
V gene: TRBV5-1
J gene: TRBJ2-2

CDR3 DNA: TGTGCCAGCAGTTCGGCCTGGGGACAGGGGGGAACCGGGGAGCTGTTTTTT
CDR3 protein: CASSSAWGQGGTGELFF
D gene: TRBD1
clone size: .
CDR3 length: 17
V gene: TRBV28
J gene: TRBJ2-2

CDR3 DNA: TGTGCCAGCAGCCCCCCGGGACTAGCGGACTCCTACGAGCAGTACTTC
CDR3 protein: CASSPPGLADSYEQYF
D gene: TRBD2
clone size: once
CDR3 length: 16
V gene: TRBV7-8
J gene: TRBJ2-7

CDR3 DNA: TGTGCCAGCAGTTCTGACACGGGAAACACTGAAGCTTTCTTT
CDR3 protein: CASSSDTGNTEAFF
D gene: .
clone size: once
CDR3 length: 14
V gene: TRBV28
J gene: TRBJ1-1

CDR3 DNA: TGTGCCAGTAGTATTTCGCCCGGTCAGGGCGAGCAGTACTTC
CDR3 protein: CASSISPGQGEQYF
D gene: .
clone size: few
CDR3 length: 14
V gene: TRBV19
J gene: TRBJ2-7

CDR3 DNA: TGTGCCAGCAGCTTAACCGTGGGGGCTAGCACAGATACGCAGTATTTT
CDR3 protein: CASSLTVGASTDTQYF
D gene: .
clone size: .
CDR3 length: 16
V gene: TRBV7-3
J gene: TRBJ2-3

CDR3 DNA: TGTGCCAGCAGTGAACCAGGGGTGGGCAATCAGCCCCAGCATTTT
CDR3 protein: CASSEPGVGNQPQHF
D gene: .
clone size: .
CDR3 length: 15
V gene: TRBV2
J gene: TRBJ1-5

CDR3 DNA: TGCGCCAGCAGCCAAGATAATCGGATGGGGGCCGGAAATGAGCAGTTCTTC
CDR3 protein: CASSQDNRMGAGNEQFF
D gene: .
clone size: .
CDR3 length: 17
V gene: TRBV4-1
J gene: TRBJ2-1

CDR3 DNA: TGTGCCAGCAGCTTCAGTCGCACAGGGAAAAACATTCAGTACTTC
CDR3 protein: CASSFSRTGKNIQYF
D gene: .
clone size: .
CDR3 length: 15
V gene: TRBV7-9
J gene: TRBJ2-4

CDR3 DNA: TGTGCCAGCGAGGATGGCTCCTATAATTCACCCCTCCACTTT
CDR3 protein: CASEDGSYNSPLHF
D gene: .
clone size: .
CDR3 length: 14
V gene: TRBV28
J gene: TRBJ1-6

CDR3 DNA: TGCGCCAGCAGCCAAGGGACAGGATACTATGGCTACACCTTC
CDR3 protein: CASSQGTGYYGYTF
D gene: TRBD1
clone size: .
CDR3 length: 14
V gene: TRBV4-1
J gene: TRBJ1-2

CDR3 DNA: TGTGCCAGCAGCCAAGGACAGGGGGGAGTTCAGCCCCAGCATTTT
CDR3 protein: CASSQGQGGVQPQHF
D gene: TRBD1
clone size: .
CDR3 length: 15
V gene: TRBV28
J gene: TRBJ1-5

CDR3 DNA: TGTGCCAGCAGCTTAGGACAGTCGCCTTACGAGCAGTACTTC
CDR3 protein: CASSLGQSPYEQYF
D gene: .
clone size: .
CDR3 length: 14
V gene: TRBV7-9
J gene: TRBJ2-7

CDR3 DNA: TGCGCCAGCAGCTTGGCCGCGGGAGCTGGCTACACCTTC
CDR3 protein: CASSLAAGAGYTF
D gene: .
clone size: .
CDR3 length: 13
V gene: TRBV5-1
J gene: TRBJ1-2

CDR3 DNA: TGCGCCAGCAGCCGCTCAGCCGGGGCCGAATCTGGGGCCAACGTCCTGACTTTC
CDR3 protein: CASSRSAGAESGANVLTF
D gene: .
clone size: .
CDR3 length: 18
V gene: TRBV4-3
J gene: TRBJ2-6

CDR3 DNA: TGTGCCAGCGCGGCAGCTCCCATTTACGAGCAGTACTTC
CDR3 protein: CASAAAPIYEQYF
D gene: .
clone size: .
CDR3 length: 13
V gene: TRBV28
J gene: TRBJ2-7

CDR3 DNA: TGTGCCTGGAGTGTAAGGATAGCGGGCACCTCCTACAATGAGCAGTTCTTC
CDR3 protein: CAWSVRIAGTSYNEQFF
D gene: TRBD2
clone size: .
CDR3 length: 17
V gene: TRBV30
J gene: TRBJ2-1

CDR3 DNA: TGTGCCAGCAGTTACAGTGCGGGAGACCCGCCCCCCGAGCAGTACTTC
CDR3 protein: CASSYSAGDPPPEQYF
D gene: TRBD2
clone size: .
CDR3 length: 16
V gene: TRBV6-6
J gene: TRBJ2-7

CDR3 DNA: TGCATCTCCACAGGGGGCTACAATGAGCAGTTCTTC
CDR3 protein: CISTGGYNEQFF
D gene: TRBD1
clone size: .
CDR3 length: 12
V gene: TRBV29-1
J gene: TRBJ2-1

CDR3 DNA: TGTGCCAGCAGTGTCGGCGAGCAGTACTTC
CDR3 protein: CASSVGEQYF
D gene: .
clone size: .
CDR3 length: 10
V gene: TRBV2
J gene: TRBJ2-7

CDR3 DNA: TGTGCCAGCACCTTCTCCGGCGGGGGGCAGTACTTC
CDR3 protein: CASTFSGGGQYF
D gene: TRBD2
clone size: .
CDR3 length: 12
V gene: TRBV2
J gene: TRBJ2-7

CDR3 DNA: TGTGCCAGCAGTGAATCACCAACTGGCAGGGGCGCGGGGTATTTT
CDR3 protein: CASSESPTGRGAGYF
D gene: .
clone size: once
CDR3 length: 15
V gene: TRBV6-1
J gene: TRBJ2-3

CDR3 DNA: TGCGCCAGCACCCTCGGGGGGGGCGGCTACACCTTC
CDR3 protein: CASTLGGGGYTF
D gene: .
clone size: .
CDR3 length: 12
V gene: TRBV5-1
J gene: TRBJ1-2

CDR3 DNA: TGTGCCAGCTCACCCCAGAACAATGAGCAGTTCTTC
CDR3 protein: CASSPQNNEQFF
D gene: .
clone size: .
CDR3 length: 12
V gene: TRBV18
J gene: TRBJ2-1

CDR3 DNA: TGCGCCAGCAGGCAAACAGAGACAGGGGTACGAGAGACCCAGTACTTC
CDR3 protein: CASRQTETGVRETQYF
D gene: TRBD1
clone size: .
CDR3 length: 16
V gene: TRBV4-1
J gene: TRBJ2-5